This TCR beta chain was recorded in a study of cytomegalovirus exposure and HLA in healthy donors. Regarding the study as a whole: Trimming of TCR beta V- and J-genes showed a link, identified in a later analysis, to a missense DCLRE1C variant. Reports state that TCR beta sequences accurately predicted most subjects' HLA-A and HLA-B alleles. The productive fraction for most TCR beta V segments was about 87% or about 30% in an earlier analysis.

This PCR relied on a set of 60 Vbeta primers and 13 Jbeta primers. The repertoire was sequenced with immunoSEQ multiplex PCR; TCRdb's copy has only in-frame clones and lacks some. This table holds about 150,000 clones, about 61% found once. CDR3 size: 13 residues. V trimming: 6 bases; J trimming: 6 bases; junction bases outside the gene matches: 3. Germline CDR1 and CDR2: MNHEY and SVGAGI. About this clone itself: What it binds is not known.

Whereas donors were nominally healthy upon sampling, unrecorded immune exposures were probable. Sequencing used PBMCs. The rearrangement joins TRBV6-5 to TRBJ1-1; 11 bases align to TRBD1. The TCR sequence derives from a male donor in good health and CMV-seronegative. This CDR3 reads CASRRTGGSEAFF. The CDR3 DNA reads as TGTGCCAGCAGGCGGACAGGGGGCTCTGAAGCTTTCTTT.